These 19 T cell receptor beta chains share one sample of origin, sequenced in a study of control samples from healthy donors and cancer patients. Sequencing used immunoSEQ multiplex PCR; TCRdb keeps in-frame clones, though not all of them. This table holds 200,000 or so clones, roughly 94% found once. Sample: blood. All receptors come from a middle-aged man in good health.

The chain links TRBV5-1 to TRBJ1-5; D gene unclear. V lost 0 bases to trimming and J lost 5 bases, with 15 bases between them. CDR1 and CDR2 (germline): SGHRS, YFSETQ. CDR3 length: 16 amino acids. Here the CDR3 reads CASSLDPIIGDQPQHF. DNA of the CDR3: TGCGCCAGCAGCTTGGATCCAATAATTGGTGATCAGCCCCAGCATTTT.

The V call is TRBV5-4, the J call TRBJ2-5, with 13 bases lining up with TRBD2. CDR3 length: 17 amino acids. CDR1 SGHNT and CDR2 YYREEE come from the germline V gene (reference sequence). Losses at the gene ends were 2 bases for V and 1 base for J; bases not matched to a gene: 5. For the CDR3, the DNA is TGTGCCAGCAGCTTAGGACTAGCGGGGGCATTCCAAGAGACCCAGTACTTC. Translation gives CASSLGLAGAFQETQYF.

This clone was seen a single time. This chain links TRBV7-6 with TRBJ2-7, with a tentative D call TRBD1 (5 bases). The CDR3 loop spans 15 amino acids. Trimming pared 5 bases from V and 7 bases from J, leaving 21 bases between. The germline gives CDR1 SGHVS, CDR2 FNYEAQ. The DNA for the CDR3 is TGTGCCAGCAGCCTAAGCGCATCCGTTCCAGGGGAGCAGTACTTC. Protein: CASSLSASVPGEQYF.

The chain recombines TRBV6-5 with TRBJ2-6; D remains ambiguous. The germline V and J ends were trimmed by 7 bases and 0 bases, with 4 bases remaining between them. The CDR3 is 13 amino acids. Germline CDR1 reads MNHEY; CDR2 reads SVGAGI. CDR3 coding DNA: TGTGCCAGCACCCGCTCTGGGGCCAACGTCCTGACTTTC. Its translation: CASTRSGANVLTF.

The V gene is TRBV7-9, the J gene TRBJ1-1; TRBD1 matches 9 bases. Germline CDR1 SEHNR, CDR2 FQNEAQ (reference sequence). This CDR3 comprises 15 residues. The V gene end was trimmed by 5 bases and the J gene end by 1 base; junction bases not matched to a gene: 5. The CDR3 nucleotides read TGTGCCAGCAGCCCCTGGGGACAGGGGAACACTGAAGCTTTCTTT. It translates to CASSPWGQGNTEAFF.

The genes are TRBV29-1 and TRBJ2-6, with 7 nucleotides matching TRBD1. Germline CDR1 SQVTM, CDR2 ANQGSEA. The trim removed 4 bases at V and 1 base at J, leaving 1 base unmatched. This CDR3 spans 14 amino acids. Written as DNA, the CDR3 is TGCAGCGTTGGGGACAGTTCTGGGGCCAACGTCCTGACTTTC. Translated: CSVGDSSGANVLTF.

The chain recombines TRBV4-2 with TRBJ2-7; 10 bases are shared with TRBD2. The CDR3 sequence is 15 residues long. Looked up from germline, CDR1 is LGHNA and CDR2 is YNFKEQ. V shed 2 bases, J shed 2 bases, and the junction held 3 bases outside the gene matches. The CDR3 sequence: CASSQRSGGAYEQYF. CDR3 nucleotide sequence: TGTGCCAGCAGCCAAAGGAGCGGGGGGGCCTACGAGCAGTACTTC.

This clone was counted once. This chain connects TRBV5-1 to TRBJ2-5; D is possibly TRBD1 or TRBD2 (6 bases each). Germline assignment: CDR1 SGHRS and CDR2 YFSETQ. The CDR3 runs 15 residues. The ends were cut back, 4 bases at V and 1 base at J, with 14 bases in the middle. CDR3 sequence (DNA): TGCGCCAGCAGCGGAGGGACACCGGGCCAAGAGACCCAGTACTTC. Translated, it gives CASSGGTPGQETQYF.

The CDR3 coding sequence is TGTGCCACCAGCAGAGGGTGGGGGGCGCGAACTGAAGCTTTCTTT. Translated: CATSRGWGARTEAFF. J is TRBJ1-1 and V is TRBV15, with D possibly TRBD1 on 6 matching bases. This CDR3 comprises 15 residues. Trimming stripped 1 base from V and 5 bases from J, with 14 bases between. Germline assignment: CDR1 LNHNV and CDR2 YYDKDF (reference sequence).

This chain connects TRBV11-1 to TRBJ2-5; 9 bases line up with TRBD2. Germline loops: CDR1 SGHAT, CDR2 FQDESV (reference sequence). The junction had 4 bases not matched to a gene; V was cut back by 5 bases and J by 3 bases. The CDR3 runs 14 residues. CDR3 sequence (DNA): TGTGCCAGCAGCCCGGGGACTAGCAAAGAGACCCAGTACTTC. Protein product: CASSPGTSKETQYF.

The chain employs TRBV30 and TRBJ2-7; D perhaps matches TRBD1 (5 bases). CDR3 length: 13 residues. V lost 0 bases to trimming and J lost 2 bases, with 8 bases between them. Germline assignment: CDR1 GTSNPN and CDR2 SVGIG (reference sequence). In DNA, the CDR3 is TGTGCCTGGAGTGTCGACAGAACCTACGAGCAGTACTTC. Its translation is CAWSVDRTYEQYF.

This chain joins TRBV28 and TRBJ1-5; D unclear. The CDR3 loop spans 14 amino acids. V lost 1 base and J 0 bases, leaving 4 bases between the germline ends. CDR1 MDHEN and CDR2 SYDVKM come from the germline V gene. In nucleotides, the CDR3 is TGTGCCAGCAGTTTATTTGATAGCAATCAGCCCCAGCATTTT. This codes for CASSLFDSNQPQHF. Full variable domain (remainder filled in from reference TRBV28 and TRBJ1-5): DVKVTQSSRYLVKRTGEKVFLECVQDMDHENMFWYRQDPGLGLRLIYFSYDVKMKEKGDIPEGYSVSREKKERFSLILESASTNQTSMYLCASSLFDSNQPQHFGDGTRLSIL.

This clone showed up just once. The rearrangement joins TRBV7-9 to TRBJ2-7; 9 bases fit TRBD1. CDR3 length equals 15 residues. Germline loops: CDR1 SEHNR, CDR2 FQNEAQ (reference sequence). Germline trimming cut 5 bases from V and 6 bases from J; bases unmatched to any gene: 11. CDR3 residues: CASSLRDRVPSEQYF. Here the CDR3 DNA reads TGTGCCAGCAGCCTACGGGACAGGGTACCATCCGAGCAGTACTTC. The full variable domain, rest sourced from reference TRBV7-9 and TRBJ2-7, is DTGVSQNPRHKITKRGQNVTFRCDPISEHNRLYWYRQTLGQGPEFLTYFQNEAQLEKSRLLSDRFSAERPKGSFSTLEIQRTEQGDSAMYLCASSLRDRVPSEQYFGPGTRLTVT.

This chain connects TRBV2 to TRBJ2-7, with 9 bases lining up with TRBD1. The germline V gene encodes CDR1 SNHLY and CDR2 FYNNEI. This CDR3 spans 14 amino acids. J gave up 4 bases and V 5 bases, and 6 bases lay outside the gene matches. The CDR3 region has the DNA TGTGCCAGCAGTAAAACAGGGGGCGGTTACGAGCAGTACTTC. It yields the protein CASSKTGGGYEQYF.

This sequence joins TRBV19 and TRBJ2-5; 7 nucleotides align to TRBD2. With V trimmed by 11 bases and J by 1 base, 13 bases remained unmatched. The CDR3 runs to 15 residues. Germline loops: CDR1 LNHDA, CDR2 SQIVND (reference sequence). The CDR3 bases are TGTGCCTCATCGCGAAAGGGAGGGACCCAAGAGACCCAGTACTTC. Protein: CASSRKGGTQETQYF.

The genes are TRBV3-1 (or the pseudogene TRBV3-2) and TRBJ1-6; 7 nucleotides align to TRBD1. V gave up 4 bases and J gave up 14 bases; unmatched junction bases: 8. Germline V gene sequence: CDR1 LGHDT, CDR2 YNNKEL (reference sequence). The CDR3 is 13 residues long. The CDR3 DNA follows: TGTGCCAGCAGCCGTACACAGGGGCAGGCCCTCCACTTT. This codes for CASSRTQGQALHF.

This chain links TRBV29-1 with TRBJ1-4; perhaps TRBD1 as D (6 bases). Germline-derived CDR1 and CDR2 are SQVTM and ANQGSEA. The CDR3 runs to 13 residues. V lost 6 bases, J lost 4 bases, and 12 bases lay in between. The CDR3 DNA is TGCAGCGTAGGGGGGAGCGTTAATGAAAAACTGTTTTTT. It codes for CSVGGSVNEKLFF.

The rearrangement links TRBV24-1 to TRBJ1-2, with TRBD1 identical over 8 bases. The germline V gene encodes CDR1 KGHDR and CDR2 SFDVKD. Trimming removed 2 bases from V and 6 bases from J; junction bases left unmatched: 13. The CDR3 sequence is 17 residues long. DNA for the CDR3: TGTGCCACCAGTGATTCCCGGGACAGGTGGCCGGGGGATGGCTACACCTTC. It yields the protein CATSDSRDRWPGDGYTF.

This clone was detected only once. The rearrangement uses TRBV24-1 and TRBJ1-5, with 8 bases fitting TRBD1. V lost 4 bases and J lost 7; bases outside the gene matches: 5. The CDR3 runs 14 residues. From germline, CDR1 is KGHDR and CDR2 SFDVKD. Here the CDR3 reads CATSDPTGVQPQHF. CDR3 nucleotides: TGTGCCACCAGTGACCCGACAGGGGTCCAGCCCCAGCATTTT.